The 19 T cell receptor beta chains below come from one sample, sequenced in a study of early T cells in non-severe SARS-CoV-2 infection. TCRdb analysed the 5' RACE reads with MiXCR anew, one entry per CDR3 protein. The sample has 120,000 or so distinct CDR3 sequences, 10% to 15% seen once; the top ten hold approximately 4%. The input for sequencing was whole blood, taken at baseline. All receptors come from an adult who was a healthcare worker with PCR-confirmed SARS-CoV-2 infection or an uninfected control (not recorded which).

The gene calls are TRBV28 and TRBJ2-7, with unresolved D. Germline V gives CDR1 MDHEN, CDR2 SYDVKM. V was pared by 2 bases and J by 4 bases, with 6 bases between. The CDR3 sequence is 12 residues long. CDR3 region: CASSLKFYEQYF. CDR3 bases: TGTGCCAGCAGTTTAAAGTTTTACGAGCAGTACTTC. Full variable domain (remainder filled in from reference TRBV28 and TRBJ2-7): DVKVTQSSRYLVKRTGEKVFLECVQDMDHENMFWYRQDPGLGLRLIYFSYDVKMKEKGDIPEGYSVSREKKERFSLILESASTNQTSMYLCASSLKFYEQYFGPGTRLTVT.

This clonotype was counted only a few times. This rearrangement joins TRBV18 to TRBJ1-2; TRBD1 is a possible D gene (5 bases). Looked up from germline, CDR1 is KGHSH and CDR2 is LQKENI. Trimming took off 3 bases at V and 4 bases at J, with 21 bases between the two ends. The CDR3 sequence is 17 residues long. The CDR3 reads CASSPPPVGGLGYGYTF. CDR3 nucleotides: TGTGCCAGCTCACCGCCCCCCGTGGGGGGATTGGGCTATGGCTACACCTTC.

In its sample, this clonotype was seen many times. The chain couples TRBV6-5 to TRBJ2-5; 15 bases map to TRBD2. Looked up from germline, CDR1 is MNHEY and CDR2 is SVGAGI. With 6 bases clipped from V and 5 bases from J, the junction kept 19 bases outside the gene matches. The CDR3 length is 20 residues. The CDR3 sequence is CASSPSVRGLAGGPAETQYF. CDR3 sequence (DNA): TGTGCCAGCAGCCCTTCCGTCCGCGGACTAGCGGGGGGGCCCGCGGAGACCCAGTACTTC.

The genes are TRBV20-1 and TRBJ2-5; D unresolved. The CDR3 is made up of 11 amino acids. Trimming removed 8 bases from V and 4 bases from J, with 11 bases in between. In germline, CDR1 is DFQATT, CDR2 SNEGSKA (reference sequence). The CDR3: CSTDGLETQYF. The DNA of the CDR3 is TGCAGTACGGATGGGTTAGAGACCCAGTACTTC.

This clonotype has a count of ten or more. The chain couples TRBV7-2 to TRBJ2-3, with 13 positions matching TRBD2. The ends lost 0 bases at V and 3 bases at J; junction bases unmatched: 9. This CDR3 contains 19 residues. The germline V gene has CDR1 SGHTA and CDR2 FQGNSA. Here the CDR3 DNA reads TGTGCCAGCAGCTTAGCTCCCCCGGGACTAGCGGGGAGAACAGATACGCAGTATTTT. The encoded protein is CASSLAPPGLAGRTDTQYF.

This chain connects TRBV6-6 to TRBJ2-1, with D perhaps assigned TRBD1 or TRBD2 (5 bases each). The V end lost 5 bases, the J end lost 2 bases, and 13 bases lay between the germline ends. Germline CDR1 reads MNHNY; CDR2 reads SVGAGI (reference sequence). The CDR3 consists of 15 residues. The chain's CDR3 is CASSIAGTPYNEQFF. CDR3 sequence (DNA): TGTGCCAGCAGTATAGCAGGGACGCCCTACAATGAGCAGTTCTTC.

This clonotype has more than one count but fewer than ten. The chain employs TRBV20-1 and TRBJ2-3; 7 bases align to TRBD2. Germline V CDR1 and CDR2: DFQATT, SNEGSKA (reference sequence). The ends lost 6 bases at V and 6 bases at J; junction bases unmatched: 3. The CDR3 length is 11 residues. Here the CDR3 reads CSAGLRDTQYF. CDR3 nucleotide sequence: TGCAGTGCGGGACTACGGGATACGCAGTATTTT.

The rearrangement joins TRBV27 to TRBJ2-6, with D uncertain. The CDR3 is 15 amino acids. The germline V gene has CDR1 MNHEY and CDR2 SMNVEV (reference sequence). Trimming removed 2 bases at V and 0 bases at J, with 5 bases between. This CDR3 reads CASSLGVSGANVLTF. The CDR3, as DNA: TGTGCCAGCAGTTTAGGGGTCTCTGGGGCCAACGTCCTGACTTTC.

This chain uses TRBV29-1 with TRBJ2-2; D might be TRBD1 or TRBD2, each matching 6 bases. Germline V lookup: CDR1 SQVTM, CDR2 ANQGSEA. The CDR3 has 15 residues. Trimming shortened V by 4 bases and J by 0 bases, and 12 bases separated the two germline ends. DNA for the CDR3: TGCAGCGTTGGGGGGGCGTTCGCGAACACCGGGGAGCTGTTTTTT. It codes for CSVGGAFANTGELFF.

The sample holds a few counts of this clonotype. The chain joins TRBV3-1 to TRBJ1-6, with D possibly being TRBD1 (5 bases). This CDR3 contains 13 residues. Trimming pared 4 bases from V and 7 bases from J, leaving 8 bases between. Germline CDR1 is LGHDT and CDR2 is YNNKEL (reference sequence). CDR3 sequence: CASSRRGNSPLHF. For the CDR3, the DNA is TGTGCCAGCAGCCGCCGGGGGAATTCACCCCTCCACTTT.

This chain uses TRBV12-3 or TRBV12-4 with TRBJ2-1; no definite D call. The CDR3 is made up of 13 amino acids. The V gene lost 6 bases and the J gene lost 7 bases, with 13 bases spanning the gap. The CDR3 region is CASSTSARNEQFF. As DNA, the CDR3 is TGTGCCAGCAGCACATCCGCGAGGAATGAGCAGTTCTTC.

Only a few counts were recorded for this clonotype. In DNA, the CDR3 is TGTGCCAGTGGTGGTAGCGGGAGGGGCCATGAGCAGTTCTTC. Residues: CASGGSGRGHEQFF. The chain is built from TRBV7-8 and TRBJ2-1; 11 bases agree with TRBD2. Germline V gene sequence: CDR1 SGHVS, CDR2 FQNEAQ. The V segment lost 9 bases and the J segment 8 bases; nucleotides outside the gene matches: 9. This CDR3 region has 14 residues.

The V and J genes are TRBV24-1 and TRBJ2-2; 12 bases line up with TRBD1. The J segment lost 8 bases and the V segment lost 3 bases, leaving 9 bases of the junction unmatched. The CDR3 spans 17 residues. Germline CDR1 reads KGHDR; CDR2 reads SFDVKD. The CDR3 DNA sequence: TGTGCCACCAGTGATCCTCTGGGACAGGGGGCTGGAGGGGAGCTGTTTTTT. Protein product: CATSDPLGQGAGGELFF.

Note on this clonotype: The junction differs from germline at one of its ends, possibly a read error. The chain carries TRBV7-7 and TRBJ2-5; 7 positions agree with TRBD1. Germline lookup yields CDR1 SSHAT and CDR2 FNYEAQ (reference sequence). CDR3 length: 14 residues. DNA of the CDR3: TGTGCTAGCAGCCTTGGGACAGCCCAAGAGACCCAGTACTTC. It is translated as CASSLGTAQETQYF.

At least ten counts were recorded for this clonotype. CDR3 sequence (DNA): TGTGCCAGCAGCTTAAGCCCCGGACTAGACGAGACCCAGTACTTC. Translating gives CASSLSPGLDETQYF. This sequence joins TRBV7-3 and TRBJ2-5, with 7 bases aligning to TRBD2. This CDR3 comprises 15 residues. Germline V gene sequence: CDR1 SGHTA, CDR2 FQGTGA. V was clipped by 1 base and J by 5 bases; unmatched bases: 7. Drawing the rest from reference TRBV7-3 and TRBJ2-5, the complete variable domain is GAGVSQTPSNKVTEKGKYVELRCDPISGHTALYWYRQSLGQGPEFLIYFQGTGAADDSGLPNDRFFAVRPEGSVSTLKIQRTERGDSAVYLCASSLSPGLDETQYFGPGTRLLVL.

This clonotype has just a few counts. This CDR3 reads CASSYAPGTVTDTQYF. In DNA, the CDR3 is TGTGCCAGCAGTTACGCGCCTGGGACAGTCACAGATACGCAGTATTTT. The chain uses TRBV6-5 and TRBJ2-3; 7 bases agree with TRBD1. Trimming at V came to 2 bases and at J to 2 bases, leaving 7 bases not matched to a gene. Germline V lookup: CDR1 MNHEY, CDR2 SVGAGI. The CDR3 has 16 amino acids.

This rearrangement joins TRBV4-1 to TRBJ2-7; 10 nucleotides agree with TRBD2. Germline V gives CDR1 MGHRA, CDR2 YSYEKL. The J segment lost 9 bases and the V segment lost 1 base, leaving 15 bases of the junction unmatched. The CDR3 sequence is 17 residues long. The CDR3 reads CASSQGSSGRTVRGQYF. CDR3 in DNA: TGCGCCAGCAGCCAAGGATCTAGCGGGAGAACGGTGCGCGGGCAGTACTTC.

In this sample, this clonotype turned up a few times. The gene calls are TRBV3-1 and TRBJ2-4, with 12 bases lining up with TRBD2. The CDR3 loop spans 16 amino acids. Germline V CDR1 and CDR2: LGHDT, YNNKEL (reference sequence). Trimming removed 4 bases from V and 4 bases from J; junction bases left unmatched: 5. The CDR3 reads CASSPRLAGVKNIQYF. DNA of the CDR3: TGTGCCAGCAGCCCCAGACTAGCGGGGGTAAAAAACATTCAGTACTTC.

This clonotype was detected a few times. This chain uses TRBV6-5 with TRBJ2-1; possibly TRBD2 for D (5 bases). The CDR3 has 16 amino acids. V gave up 6 bases and J gave up 8 bases, with 23 bases separating them. From germline, CDR1 is MNHEY and CDR2 SVGAGI. The CDR3 bases are TGTGCCAGCAGCCGCCGGATTAGAGGGTTTCTCGATGAGCAGTTCTTC. It yields the protein CASSRRIRGFLDEQFF.